The sequence of this T cell receptor beta chain was determined in a study of technical replicates of blood from several donors. CDR1 and CDR2 from the germline V gene are SGHAT and FQNNGV. V gave up 6 bases and J gave up 0 bases, with 15 bases separating them. The length of the CDR3 is 16 residues. The data were produced by immunoSEQ multiplex PCR, yet TCRdb's version contains in-frame clones alone and is incomplete. Among about 56,000 clones, approximately 92% were seen once, and the ten largest hold around 4%. The TCR was taken from a human donor in good health. Some clones in this sample may be carry-over from other donors' samples. The rearrangement links TRBV11-2 to TRBJ1-3; D gene uncertain. What was sequenced was PBMCs. The CDR3 reads CASRHPTDNSGNTIYF. Written as DNA, the CDR3 is TGTGCCAGCAGACATCCTACAGATAACTCTGGAAACACCATATATTTT.